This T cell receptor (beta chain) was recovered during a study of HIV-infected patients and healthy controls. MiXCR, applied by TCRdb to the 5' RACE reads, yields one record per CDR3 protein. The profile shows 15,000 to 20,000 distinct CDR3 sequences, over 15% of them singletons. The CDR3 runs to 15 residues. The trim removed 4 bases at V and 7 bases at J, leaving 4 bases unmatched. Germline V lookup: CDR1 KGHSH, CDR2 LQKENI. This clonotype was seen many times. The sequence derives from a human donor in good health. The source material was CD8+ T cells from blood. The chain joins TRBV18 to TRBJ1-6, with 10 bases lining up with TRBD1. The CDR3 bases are TGTGCCAGCTCACTCCGACAGGGGGCGAATTCACCCCTCCACTTT. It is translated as CASSLRQGANSPLHF.